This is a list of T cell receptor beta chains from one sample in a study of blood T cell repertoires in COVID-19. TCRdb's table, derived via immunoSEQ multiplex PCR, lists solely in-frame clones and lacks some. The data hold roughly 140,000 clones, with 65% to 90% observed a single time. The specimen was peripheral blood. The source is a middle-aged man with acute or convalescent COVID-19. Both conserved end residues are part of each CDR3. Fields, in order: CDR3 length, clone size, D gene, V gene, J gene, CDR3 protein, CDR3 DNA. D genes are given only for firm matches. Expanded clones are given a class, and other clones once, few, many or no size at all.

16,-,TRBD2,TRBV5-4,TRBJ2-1,CASSSGGAGVYNEQFF,TGTGCCAGCAGCTCCGGAGGCGCGGGAGTCTACAATGAGCAGTTCTTC
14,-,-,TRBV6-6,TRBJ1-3,CASSRDSSGNTIYF,TGTGCCAGCAGCCGTGACAGCTCTGGAAACACCATATATTTT
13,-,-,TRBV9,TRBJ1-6,CASSARQNSPLHF,TGTGCCAGCAGCGCTCGACAGAATTCACCCCTCCACTTT
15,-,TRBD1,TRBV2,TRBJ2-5,CASSENPGQQETQYF,TGTGCCAGCAGTGAGAATCCGGGACAGCAGGAGACCCAGTACTTC
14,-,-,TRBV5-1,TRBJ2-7,CASSLGDSPYEQYF,TGCGCCAGCAGCTTGGGAGACTCTCCCTACGAGCAGTACTTC
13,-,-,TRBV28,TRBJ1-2,CASSVGGPYGYTF,TGTGCCAGCAGTGTCGGAGGCCCCTATGGCTACACCTTC
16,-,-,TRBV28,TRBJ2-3,CASSLRGYGQKDTQYF,TGTGCCAGCAGTTTAAGGGGATATGGACAGAAAGATACGCAGTATTTT
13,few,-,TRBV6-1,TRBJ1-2,CASSLVGVGGYTF,TGTGCCAGCAGCCTGGTCGGGGTGGGTGGCTACACCTTC
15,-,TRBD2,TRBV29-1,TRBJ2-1,CSVVSLAGGRREQFF,TGCAGCGTTGTTTCCCTAGCGGGAGGGCGGAGGGAGCAGTTCTTC
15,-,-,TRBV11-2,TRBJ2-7,CASSLGGTTTYEQYF,TGTGCCAGCAGCTTAGGGGGGACAACAACCTACGAGCAGTACTTC
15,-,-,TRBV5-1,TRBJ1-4,CASSLEWGGNEKLFF,TGCGCCAGCAGCTTGGAATGGGGCGGTAATGAAAAACTGTTTTTT
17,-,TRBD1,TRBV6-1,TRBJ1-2,CASSEAGTSGGRYGYTF,TGTGCCAGCAGTGAAGCGGGCACCTCAGGGGGCCGCTATGGCTACACCTTC
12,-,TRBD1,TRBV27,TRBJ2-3,CASSSQGAKQYF,TGTGCCAGCAGTTCACAGGGGGCGAAGCAGTATTTT
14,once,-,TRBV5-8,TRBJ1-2,CASSLEAGTYGYTF,TGTGCCAGCAGCTTGGAAGCGGGAACCTATGGCTACACCTTC
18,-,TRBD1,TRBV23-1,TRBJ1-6,CASSQGQVGEGYNSPLHF,TGCGCCAGCAGTCAGGGACAGGTCGGAGAGGGATATAATTCACCCCTCCACTTT
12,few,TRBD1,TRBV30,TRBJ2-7,CAWSLTGTEQYF,TGTGCCTGGAGTTTGACAGGGACCGAGCAGTACTTC
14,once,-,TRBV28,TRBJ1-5,CASSFRQLNQPQHF,TGTGCCAGCAGTTTTCGACAGCTAAATCAGCCCCAGCATTTT
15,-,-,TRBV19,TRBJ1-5,CASSILTVVDQPQHF,TGTGCCAGTAGTATACTCACAGTGGTGGATCAGCCCCAGCATTTT
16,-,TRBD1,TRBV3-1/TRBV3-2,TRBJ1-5,CASSQDSGGRNQPQHF,TGTGCCAGCAGCCAAGATTCAGGGGGCCGCAATCAGCCCCAGCATTTT
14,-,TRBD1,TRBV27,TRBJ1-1,CASSSMTGSAEAFF,TGTGCCAGCAGTTCTATGACAGGGAGCGCTGAAGCTTTCTTT
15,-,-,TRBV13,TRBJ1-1,CASSLEASMNTEAFF,TGTGCCAGCAGCTTAGAAGCCTCAATGAACACTGAAGCTTTCTTT
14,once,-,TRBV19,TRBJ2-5,CASSARLAQETQYF,TGTGCCAGTAGTGCCAGACTGGCCCAAGAGACCCAGTACTTC
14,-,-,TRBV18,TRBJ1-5,CASSPEDESQPQHF,TGTGCCAGCTCACCAGAAGATGAGTCCCAGCCCCAGCATTTT
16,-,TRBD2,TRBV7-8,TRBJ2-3,CASSSGPGLVLDTQYF,TGTGCCAGCAGCTCGGGGCCGGGACTAGTGTTAGATACGCAGTATTTT
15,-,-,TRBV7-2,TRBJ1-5,CASRSGPGSNQPQHF,TGTGCCAGCAGATCCGGGCCGGGGAGCAATCAGCCCCAGCATTTT
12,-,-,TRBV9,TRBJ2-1,CASSGTGWEQFF,TGTGCCAGCAGCGGTACGGGGTGGGAGCAGTTCTTC
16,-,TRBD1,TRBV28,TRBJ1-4,CANSGDRVVVREKLFF,TGTGCCAACAGTGGAGACAGGGTGGTCGTTAGGGAAAAACTGTTTTTT
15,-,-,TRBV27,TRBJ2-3,CASSLQAPWADTQYF,TGTGCCAGCAGTTTACAGGCACCCTGGGCAGATACGCAGTATTTT
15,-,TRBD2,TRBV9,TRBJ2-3,CASSIAGRSTDTQYF,TGTGCCAGCAGCATAGCGGGAAGGAGCACAGATACGCAGTATTTT
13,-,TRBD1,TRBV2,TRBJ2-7,CASTRDRGVEQYF,TGTGCCAGCACCCGGGACAGGGGGGTCGAGCAGTACTTC
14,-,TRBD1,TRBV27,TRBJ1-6,CASSSTGVNSPLHF,TGTGCCAGCAGTTCGACAGGGGTAAATTCACCCCTCCACTTT
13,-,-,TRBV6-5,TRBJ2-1,CASSYSPYNEQFF,TGTGCCAGCAGTTATTCCCCATACAATGAGCAGTTCTTC
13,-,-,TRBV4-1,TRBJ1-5,CASRKGVGQPQHF,TGCGCCAGCAGGAAAGGGGTCGGCCAGCCCCAGCATTTT
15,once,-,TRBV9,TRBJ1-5,CASSVGPGEGQPQHF,TGTGCCAGCAGCGTAGGGCCAGGGGAGGGTCAGCCCCAGCATTTT
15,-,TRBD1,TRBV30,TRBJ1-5,CAWSGGQGWDQPQHF,TGTGCCTGGAGTGGGGGACAGGGTTGGGATCAGCCCCAGCATTTT
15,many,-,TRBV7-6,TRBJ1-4,CASSLTGGPGEKLFF,TGTGCCAGCAGTCTAACGGGGGGCCCGGGTGAAAAACTGTTTTTT
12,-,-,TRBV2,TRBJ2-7,CASRTGSYEQYF,TGTGCCAGCAGAACAGGGAGCTACGAGCAGTACTTC
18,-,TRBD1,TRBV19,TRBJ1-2,CASSKPPRGLITNYGYTF,TGTGCCAGTAGTAAACCCCCCAGGGGGCTTATAACTAACTATGGCTACACCTTC
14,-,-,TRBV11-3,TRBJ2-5,CASSFPGTQKTQYF,TGTGCCAGCAGCTTCCCCGGGACTCAAAAGACCCAGTACTTC
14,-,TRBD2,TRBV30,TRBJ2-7,CAWSVIAGVYEQYF,TGTGCCTGGAGTGTAATAGCGGGAGTATACGAGCAGTACTTC
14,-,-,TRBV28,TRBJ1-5,CASTVQAGDQPQHF,TGTGCCAGCACCGTACAGGCTGGCGATCAGCCCCAGCATTTT
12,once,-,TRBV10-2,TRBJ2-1,CASSDRVWEQFF,TGCGCCAGCAGTGACAGGGTCTGGGAGCAGTTCTTC
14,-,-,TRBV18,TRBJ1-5,CASSTTDSNQPQHF,TGTGCCAGCTCGACGACTGATAGCAATCAGCCCCAGCATTTT
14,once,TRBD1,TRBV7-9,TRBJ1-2,CASSRGQQQWGYTF,TGTGCCAGCAGCCGGGGACAGCAGCAGTGGGGCTACACCTTC
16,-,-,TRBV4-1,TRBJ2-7,CASSQGPSRGSYEQYF,TGCGCCAGCAGCCAAGGGCCCAGTCGGGGGTCCTACGAGCAGTACTTC
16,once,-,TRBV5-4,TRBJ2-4,CASSPEVDRAKNIQYF,TGTGCCAGCAGCCCGGAGGTTGACAGGGCCAAAAACATTCAGTACTTC
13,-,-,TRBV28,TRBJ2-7,CASSPPEFYEQYF,TGTGCCAGCAGTCCTCCAGAATTCTACGAGCAGTACTTC
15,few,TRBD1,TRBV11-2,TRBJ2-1,CASSLERGPYNEQFF,TGTGCCAGCAGCTTAGAGAGGGGGCCCTACAATGAGCAGTTCTTC
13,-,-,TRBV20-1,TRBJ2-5,CSASPRARKTQYF,TGCAGTGCTAGTCCCAGGGCTAGGAAGACCCAGTACTTC
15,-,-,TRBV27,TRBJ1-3,CASSGRGSSGNTIYF,TGTGCCAGCAGCGGTAGGGGGTCCTCTGGAAACACCATATATTTT